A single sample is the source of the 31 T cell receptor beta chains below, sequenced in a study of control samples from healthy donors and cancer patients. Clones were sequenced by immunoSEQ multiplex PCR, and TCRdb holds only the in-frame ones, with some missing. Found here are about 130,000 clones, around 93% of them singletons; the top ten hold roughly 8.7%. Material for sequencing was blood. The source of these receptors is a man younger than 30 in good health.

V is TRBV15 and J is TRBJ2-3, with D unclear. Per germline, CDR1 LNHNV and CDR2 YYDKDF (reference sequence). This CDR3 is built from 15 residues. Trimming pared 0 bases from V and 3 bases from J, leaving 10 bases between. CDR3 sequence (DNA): TGTGCCACCAGCAGAGATCGCGGTGGTACAGATACGCAGTATTTT. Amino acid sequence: CATSRDRGGTDTQYF.

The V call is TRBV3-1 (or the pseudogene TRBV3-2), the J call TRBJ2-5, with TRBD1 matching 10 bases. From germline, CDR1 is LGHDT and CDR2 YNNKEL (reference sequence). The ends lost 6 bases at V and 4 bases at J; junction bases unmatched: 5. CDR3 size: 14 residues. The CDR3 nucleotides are TGTGCCAGCAGACCTCGGGACAGGGGAGAGACCCAGTACTTC. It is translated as CASRPRDRGETQYF.

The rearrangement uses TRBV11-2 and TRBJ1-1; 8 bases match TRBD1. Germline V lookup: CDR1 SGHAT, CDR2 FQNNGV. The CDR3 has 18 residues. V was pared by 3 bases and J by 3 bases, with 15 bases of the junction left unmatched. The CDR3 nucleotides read TGTGCCAGCAGCTTTCTGGCAGGGGGCATTGAGGAGGACACTGAAGCTTTCTTT. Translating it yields CASSFLAGGIEEDTEAFF.

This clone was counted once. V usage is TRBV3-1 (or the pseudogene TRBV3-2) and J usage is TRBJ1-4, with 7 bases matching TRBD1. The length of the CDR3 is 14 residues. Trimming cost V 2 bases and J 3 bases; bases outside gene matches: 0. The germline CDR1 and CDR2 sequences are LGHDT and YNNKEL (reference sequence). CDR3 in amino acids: CASSQRGPNEKLFF. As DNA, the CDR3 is TGTGCCAGCAGCCAAAGGGGGCCTAATGAAAAACTGTTTTTT.

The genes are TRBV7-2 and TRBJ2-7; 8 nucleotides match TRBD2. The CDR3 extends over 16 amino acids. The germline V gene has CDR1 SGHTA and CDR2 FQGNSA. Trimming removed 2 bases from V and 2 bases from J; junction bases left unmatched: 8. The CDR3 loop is CASSLTGGPDAYEQYF. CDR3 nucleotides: TGTGCCAGCAGCTTAACGGGGGGGCCCGATGCCTACGAGCAGTACTTC.

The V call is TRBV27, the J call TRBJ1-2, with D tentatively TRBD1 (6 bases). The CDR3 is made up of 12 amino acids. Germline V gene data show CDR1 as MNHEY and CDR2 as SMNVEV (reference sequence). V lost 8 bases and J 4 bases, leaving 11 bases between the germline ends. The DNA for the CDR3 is TGTGCCAGCTTCGGACAGCGCTATGGCTACACCTTC. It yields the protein CASFGQRYGYTF.

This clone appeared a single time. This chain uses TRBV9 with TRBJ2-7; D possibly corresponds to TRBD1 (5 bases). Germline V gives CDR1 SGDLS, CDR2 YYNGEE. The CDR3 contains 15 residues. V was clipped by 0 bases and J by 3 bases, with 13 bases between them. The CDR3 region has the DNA TGTGCCAGCAGCGTAGTACCCGGACACATCTACGAGCAGTACTTC. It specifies CASSVVPGHIYEQYF.

As DNA, the CDR3 is TGTGCCAGCAGCCAACCCGGTGGAAACACCATATATTTT. Its protein product is CASSQPGGNTIYF. The gene calls are TRBV3-1 (or the pseudogene TRBV3-2) and TRBJ1-3; D gene unclear. Germline values: CDR1 LGHDT, CDR2 YNNKEL (reference sequence). The CDR3 loop spans 13 amino acids. The V and J ends lost 2 bases and 3 bases respectively, with 5 bases between them.

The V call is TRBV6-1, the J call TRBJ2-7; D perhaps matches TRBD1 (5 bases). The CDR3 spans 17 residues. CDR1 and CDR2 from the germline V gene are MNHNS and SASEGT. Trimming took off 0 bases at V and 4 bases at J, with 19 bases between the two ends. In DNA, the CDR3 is TGTGCCAGCAGTGAAGCCTTGCTGGTGACAGACCATTACGAGCAGTACTTC. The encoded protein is CASSEALLVTDHYEQYF.

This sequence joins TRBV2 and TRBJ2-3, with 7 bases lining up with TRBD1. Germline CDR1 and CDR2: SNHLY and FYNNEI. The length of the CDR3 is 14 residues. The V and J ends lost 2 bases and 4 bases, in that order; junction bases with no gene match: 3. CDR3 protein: CASSEQRGPDTQYF. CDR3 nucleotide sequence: TGTGCCAGCAGTGAACAGAGGGGGCCAGATACGCAGTATTTT.

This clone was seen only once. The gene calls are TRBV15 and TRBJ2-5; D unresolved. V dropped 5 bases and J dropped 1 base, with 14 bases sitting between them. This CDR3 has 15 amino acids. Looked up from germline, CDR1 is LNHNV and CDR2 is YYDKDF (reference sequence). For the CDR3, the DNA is TGTGCCACCAGCTCCGTGTCTGTCGGCCAAGAGACCCAGTACTTC. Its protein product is CATSSVSVGQETQYF.

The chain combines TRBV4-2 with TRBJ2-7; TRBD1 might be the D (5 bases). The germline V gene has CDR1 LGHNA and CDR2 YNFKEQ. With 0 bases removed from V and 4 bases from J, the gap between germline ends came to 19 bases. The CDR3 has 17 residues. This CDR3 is CASSQDRVAGFGYEQYF. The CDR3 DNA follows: TGTGCCAGCAGCCAAGATAGGGTCGCAGGGTTTGGTTACGAGCAGTACTTC.

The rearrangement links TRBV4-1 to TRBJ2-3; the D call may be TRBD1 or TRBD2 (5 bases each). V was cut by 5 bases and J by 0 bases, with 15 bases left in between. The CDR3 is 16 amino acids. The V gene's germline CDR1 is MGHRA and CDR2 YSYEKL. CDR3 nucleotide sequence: TGCGCCAGCAGCGGGGGACCAAGAATAAGCACAGATACGCAGTATTTT. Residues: CASSGGPRISTDTQYF.

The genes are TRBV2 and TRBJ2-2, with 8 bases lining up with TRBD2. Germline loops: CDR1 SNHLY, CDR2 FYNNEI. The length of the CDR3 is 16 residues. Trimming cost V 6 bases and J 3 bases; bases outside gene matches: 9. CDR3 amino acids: CASSKERLAHTGELFF. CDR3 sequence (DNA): TGTGCCAGCAGCAAAGAGAGACTAGCGCACACCGGGGAGCTGTTTTTT.

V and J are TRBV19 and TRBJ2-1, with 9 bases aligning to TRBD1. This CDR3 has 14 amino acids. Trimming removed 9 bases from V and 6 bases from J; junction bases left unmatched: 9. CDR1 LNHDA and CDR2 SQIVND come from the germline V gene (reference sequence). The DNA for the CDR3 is TGTGCCAGCAGCCCGGGACAGGGCGTCAATGAGCAGTTCTTC. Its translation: CASSPGQGVNEQFF.

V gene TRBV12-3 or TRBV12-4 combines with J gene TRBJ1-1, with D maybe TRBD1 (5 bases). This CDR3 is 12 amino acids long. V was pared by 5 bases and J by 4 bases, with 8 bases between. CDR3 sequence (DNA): TGTGCCAGCAGTACCGGGGCCACTGAAGCTTTCTTT. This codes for CASSTGATEAFF.

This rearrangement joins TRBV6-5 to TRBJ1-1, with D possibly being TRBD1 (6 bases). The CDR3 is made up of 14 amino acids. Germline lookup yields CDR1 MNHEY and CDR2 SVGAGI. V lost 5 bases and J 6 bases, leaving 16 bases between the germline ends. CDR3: CASSQNEQGSEAFF. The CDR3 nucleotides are TGTGCCAGCAGTCAGAATGAACAGGGTTCTGAAGCTTTCTTT.

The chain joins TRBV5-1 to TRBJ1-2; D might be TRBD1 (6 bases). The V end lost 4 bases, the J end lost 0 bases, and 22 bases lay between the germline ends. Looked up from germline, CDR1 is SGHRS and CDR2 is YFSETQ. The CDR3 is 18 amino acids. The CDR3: CASSPDGQQTLTNYGYTF. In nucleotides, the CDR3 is TGCGCCAGCAGCCCGGATGGACAGCAAACACTCACTAACTATGGCTACACCTTC.

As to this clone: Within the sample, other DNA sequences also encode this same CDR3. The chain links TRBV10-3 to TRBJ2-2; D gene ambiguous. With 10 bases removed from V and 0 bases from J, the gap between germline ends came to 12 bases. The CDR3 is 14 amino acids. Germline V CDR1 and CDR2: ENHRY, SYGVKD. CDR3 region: CATQTPTNTGELFF. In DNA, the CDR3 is TGTGCCACACAAACCCCGACGAACACCGGGGAGCTGTTTTTT.

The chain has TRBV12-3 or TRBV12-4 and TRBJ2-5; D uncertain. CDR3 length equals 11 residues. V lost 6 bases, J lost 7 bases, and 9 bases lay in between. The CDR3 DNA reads TGTGCCAGCAGCTTCTGGGGGACCCAGTACTTC. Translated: CASSFWGTQYF.

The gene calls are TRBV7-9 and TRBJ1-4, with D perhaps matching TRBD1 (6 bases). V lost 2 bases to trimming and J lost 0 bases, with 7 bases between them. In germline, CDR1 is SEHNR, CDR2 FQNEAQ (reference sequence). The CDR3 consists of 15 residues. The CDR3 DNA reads TGTGCCAGCAGCTTACAGGGGACAACTAATGAAAAACTGTTTTTT. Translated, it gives CASSLQGTTNEKLFF.

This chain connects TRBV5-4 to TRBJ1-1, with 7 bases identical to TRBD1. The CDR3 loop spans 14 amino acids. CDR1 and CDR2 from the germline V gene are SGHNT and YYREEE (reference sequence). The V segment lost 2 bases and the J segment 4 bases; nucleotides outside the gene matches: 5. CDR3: CASSFSRQGTEAFF. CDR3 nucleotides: TGTGCCAGCAGCTTCTCCCGACAGGGCACTGAAGCTTTCTTT.

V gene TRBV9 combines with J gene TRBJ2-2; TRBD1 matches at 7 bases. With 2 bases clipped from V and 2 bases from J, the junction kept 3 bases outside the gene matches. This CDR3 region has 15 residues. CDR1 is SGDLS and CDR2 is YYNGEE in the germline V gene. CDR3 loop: CASSVRTGNTGELFF. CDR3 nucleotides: TGTGCCAGCAGCGTCCGGACAGGCAACACCGGGGAGCTGTTTTTT.

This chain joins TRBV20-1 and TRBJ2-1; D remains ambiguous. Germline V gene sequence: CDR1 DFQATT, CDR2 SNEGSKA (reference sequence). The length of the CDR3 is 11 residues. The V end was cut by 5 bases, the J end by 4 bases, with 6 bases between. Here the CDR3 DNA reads TGCAGTGCTTTAGCTTACAATGAGCAGTTCTTC. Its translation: CSALAYNEQFF.

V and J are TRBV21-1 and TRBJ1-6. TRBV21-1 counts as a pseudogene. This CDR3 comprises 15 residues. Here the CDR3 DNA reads TGTGCCAGCAGCTCAGAGTGGAACATCGATTCACCCCTCCACTTT. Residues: CASSSEWNIDSPLHF.

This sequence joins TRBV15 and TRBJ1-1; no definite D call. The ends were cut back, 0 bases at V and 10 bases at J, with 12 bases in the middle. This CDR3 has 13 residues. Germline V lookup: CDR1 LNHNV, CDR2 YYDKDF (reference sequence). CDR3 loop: CATSRDRMAVAFF. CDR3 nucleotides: TGTGCCACCAGCAGAGATCGGATGGCGGTAGCTTTCTTT.

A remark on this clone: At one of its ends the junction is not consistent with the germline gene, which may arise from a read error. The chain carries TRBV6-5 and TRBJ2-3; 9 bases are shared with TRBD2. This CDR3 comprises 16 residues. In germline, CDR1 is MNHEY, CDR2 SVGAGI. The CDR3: CASSYSSGTSRDTQYF. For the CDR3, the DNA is TGTGCCAGCAGTTACTCTTCCGGGACTAGCAGAGATACGCAGTATTTT.

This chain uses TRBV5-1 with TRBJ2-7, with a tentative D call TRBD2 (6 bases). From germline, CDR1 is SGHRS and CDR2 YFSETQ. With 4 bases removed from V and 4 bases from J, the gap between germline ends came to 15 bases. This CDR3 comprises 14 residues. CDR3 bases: TGCGCCAGCAGCCCTGTGGGTAGCGGATACGAGCAGTACTTC. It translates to CASSPVGSGYEQYF.

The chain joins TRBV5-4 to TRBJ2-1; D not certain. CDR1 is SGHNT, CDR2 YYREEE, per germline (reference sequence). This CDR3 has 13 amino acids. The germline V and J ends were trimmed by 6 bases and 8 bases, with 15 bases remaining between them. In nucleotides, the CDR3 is TGTGCCAGCACAACGGCCCCAGGCCATGAGCAGTTCTTC. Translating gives CASTTAPGHEQFF.

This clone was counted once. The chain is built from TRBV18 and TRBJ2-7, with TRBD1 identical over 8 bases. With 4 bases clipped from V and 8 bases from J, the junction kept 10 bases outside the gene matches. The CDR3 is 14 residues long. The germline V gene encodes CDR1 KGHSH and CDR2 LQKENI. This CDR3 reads CASSLSGQGWKQYF. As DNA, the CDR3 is TGTGCCAGCTCACTCTCCGGACAGGGATGGAAGCAGTACTTC.

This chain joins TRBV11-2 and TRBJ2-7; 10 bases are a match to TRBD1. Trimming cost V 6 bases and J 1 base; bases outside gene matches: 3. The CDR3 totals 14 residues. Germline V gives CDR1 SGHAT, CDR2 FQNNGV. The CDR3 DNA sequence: TGTGCCAGCAGTCGGACAGGGGGATCCTACGAGCAGTACTTC. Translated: CASSRTGGSYEQYF.